This T cell receptor (beta chain) was identified in a study of blood T cells in healthy people across ages. This clonotype has only a few counts. CDR1 is MNHEY and CDR2 is SMNVEV in the germline V gene (reference sequence). The V gene lost 5 bases and the J gene lost 6 bases, with 12 bases spanning the gap. There are 13 residues in the CDR3. The use of a sample-barcoded 5' primer and a J-beta primer mix characterized a second PCR of roughly 7 to 11 cycles. Each TCR beta cDNA got a 12-nucleotide random molecular identifier. TCRdb reanalysed the 5' RACE reads using MiXCR and keeps one entry per CDR3 protein. The sample includes over 700,000 distinct CDR3 sequences, around a quarter of them seen just once. The donors, aged 6 to 90, were healthy Caucasians from Russia. The same data also went into a second study, on T cells of mothers and their children. Per that study: Evidence of persistent microchimeric T cell clones was absent.

The genes are TRBV27 and TRBJ2-3, with a possible D match to TRBD2 (5 bases). The sample was blood. The clonotype comes from a boy under 18 in good health. The CDR3 loop is CASSIASRDTQYF. CDR3 DNA: TGTGCCAGCAGTATAGCGTCTCGGGATACGCAGTATTTT.